This TCR beta chain was retrieved from a study of T cell repertoires in cytomegalovirus infection. Overall study: A matching HLA type, together with CMV infection, was signaled by public TCR beta signatures.

The CDR3 extends over 14 amino acids. V was pared by 7 bases and J by 6 bases, with 5 bases of the junction left unmatched. In regard to this clonotype: Its antigen is as yet unknown.

TCRdb re-called the reads with MiXCR, one entry per CDR3 protein. The profile shows more than 300,000 distinct CDR3 sequences, about 35% of them singletons. The chain is built from TRBV12-3 or TRBV12-4 and TRBJ2-5; 13 bases fit TRBD2. Sequencing used cultured PBMCs, obtained from culture after CMV antigen stimulation. This TCR was recovered from a human donor in good health (CMV status not recorded). Some clones in this sample may be carry-over from other donors' samples. CDR3 nucleotide sequence: TGTGCCAGCACAGGGACTAGCGGGATACAGACCCAGTACTTC. Amino acid sequence: CASTGTSGIQTQYF.